One and the same sample provided the 22 T cell receptor beta chains below, sequenced in a study of blood T cells in healthy people across ages. With a J-beta primer mix and a sample-barcoded 5' primer, a second PCR ran about 7 to 11 cycles. One entry per CDR3 protein, called by TCRdb with MiXCR from the 5' RACE reads. The sample shows 1,300,000 or so distinct CDR3 sequences, roughly 60% of them seen only once. The sample consisted of blood. The receptors shown here come from a man aged 18 to 30 in good health.

This sequence joins TRBV20-1 and TRBJ1-2, with unresolved D. This CDR3 region has 12 residues. The V end lost 0 bases, the J end lost 6 bases, and 8 bases lay between the germline ends. From germline, CDR1 is DFQATT and CDR2 SNEGSKA (reference sequence). CDR3 coding DNA: TGCAGTGCTAGAGATACCGGGGATGGCTACACCTTC. It specifies CSARDTGDGYTF.

The V call is TRBV20-1, the J call TRBJ2-1, with D possibly TRBD2 on 5 matching bases. CDR3 size: 14 residues. The germline CDR1 and CDR2 sequences are DFQATT and SNEGSKA (reference sequence). V was cut by 6 bases and J by 9 bases, with 21 bases left in between. The CDR3 nucleotides read TGCAGTGCCCTTCTCTACTGGGGTGCGGGTGAGCAGTTCTTC. Its protein is CSALLYWGAGEQFF.

This sequence joins TRBV5-1 and TRBJ1-2; perhaps TRBD1 as D (5 bases). Trimming took 2 bases from V and 5 from J, leaving 16 bases between them. The CDR3 is 15 residues long. The V gene's germline CDR1 is SGHRS and CDR2 YFSETQ. CDR3 region: CASSLDSRRSYGYTF. CDR3 DNA: TGCGCCAGCAGCTTAGACAGCCGACGATCATATGGCTACACCTTC.

This sequence joins TRBV2 and TRBJ2-1, with 9 nucleotides matching TRBD1. With 5 bases clipped from V and 5 bases from J, the junction kept 1 base outside the gene matches. Germline V lookup: CDR1 SNHLY, CDR2 FYNNEI. The CDR3 totals 13 residues. Here the CDR3 reads CASSRTGDNEQFF. The CDR3 DNA reads TGTGCCAGCAGTCGGACAGGGGACAATGAGCAGTTCTTC.

V gene TRBV6-5 combines with J gene TRBJ2-3; weak D call: TRBD2 (5 bases). V was shortened by 2 bases and J by 6 bases, with 12 bases between the two germline ends. The CDR3 has 14 amino acids. Germline V gives CDR1 MNHEY, CDR2 SVGAGI. CDR3 sequence: CASSYGVARDTQYF. Here the CDR3 DNA reads TGTGCCAGCAGTTACGGGGTAGCGAGGGATACGCAGTATTTT.

The rearrangement links TRBV6-5 to TRBJ1-2; 7 bases match TRBD1. The CDR3 is 14 amino acids. J lost 4 bases, V lost 5 bases, and 7 bases had no gene match. The germline V gene encodes CDR1 MNHEY and CDR2 SVGAGI. The CDR3 region is CASSRSRDSYGYTF. DNA of the CDR3: TGTGCCAGCAGTCGGAGCCGGGACAGCTATGGCTACACCTTC.

Points on this clonotype: The junction and the germline gene differ at one end; a read error may be behind it. V usage is TRBV7-2 and J usage is TRBJ2-2, with D possibly TRBD1 on 5 matching bases. The length of the CDR3 is 18 residues. Germline assignment: CDR1 SGHTA and CDR2 FQGNSA. CDR3 sequence: CASSLLPTESLNAGELFF. The CDR3 DNA follows: TGTGCCAGCAGCTTACTACCGACAGAGAGCCTGAACGCCGGGGAGCTGTTTTTT.

This clonotype has just a few counts. The J gene is TRBJ1-2, the V gene TRBV11-2, with 10 nucleotides matching TRBD1. V dropped 6 bases and J dropped 6; count of bases not matched to a gene: 7. Germline lookup yields CDR1 SGHAT and CDR2 FQNNGV. The CDR3 covers 14 residues. The CDR3 DNA sequence: TGTGCCAGCAGATCCGGGACAGGGGTCCATGGCTACACCTTC. Translated, it gives CASRSGTGVHGYTF.

This clonotype was seen a handful of times. The chain employs TRBV28 and TRBJ2-4, with D perhaps assigned TRBD1 or TRBD2 (5 bases each). Germline CDR1 reads MDHEN; CDR2 reads SYDVKM. V lost 7 bases, J lost 8 bases, and 15 bases lay in between. The CDR3 consists of 13 residues. The CDR3 DNA sequence: TGTGCCAGCACCTTGGAGATGGGGGACATTCAGTACTTC. This codes for CASTLEMGDIQYF.

The chain has TRBV29-1 and TRBJ2-7; TRBD1 agrees at 9 bases. The germline V gene encodes CDR1 SQVTM and CDR2 ANQGSEA. The length of the CDR3 is 15 residues. Trimming took 4 bases from V and 7 from J; bases not matched to a gene: 14. As DNA, the CDR3 is TGCAGCGTTGCCACGTGGGACAGGGTACCCGAAGAGCAGTACTTC. Its translation: CSVATWDRVPEEQYF.

The V call is TRBV7-6, the J call TRBJ1-1, with D perhaps TRBD1 (6 bases). V was trimmed by 2 bases and J by 4 bases, leaving 14 bases between them. The CDR3 spans 15 residues. Germline V CDR1 and CDR2: SGHVS, FNYEAQ. CDR3 residues: CASSLLTGSATEAFF. The DNA for the CDR3 is TGTGCCAGCAGCTTACTTACAGGGTCGGCCACTGAAGCTTTCTTT.

The rearrangement joins TRBV2 to TRBJ2-4; 12 bases agree with TRBD2. This CDR3 is built from 15 residues. The V segment lost 6 bases and the J segment 7 bases; nucleotides outside the gene matches: 7. Per the germline V gene, CDR1 is SNHLY and CDR2 is FYNNEI. The CDR3 sequence: CASSGLAGLWNIQYF. In DNA, the CDR3 is TGTGCCAGCAGCGGACTAGCGGGACTTTGGAACATTCAGTACTTC. Supplemented by reference TRBV2 and TRBJ2-4, the full variable domain reads EPEVTQTPSHQVTQMGQEVILRCVPISNHLYFYWYRQILGQKVEFLVSFYNNEISEKSEIFDDQFSVERPDGSNFTLKIRSTKLEDSAMYFCASSGLAGLWNIQYFGAGTRLSVL.

The count of this clonotype is one. Compared with germline, one end of the junction differs, possibly owing to a read error. The chain is built from TRBV7-2 and TRBJ1-5; TRBD1 is a possible D gene (6 bases). CDR3 length: 14 residues. The germline gives CDR1 SGHTA, CDR2 FQGNSA. The DNA of the CDR3 is TGTGCCGGCAGCGTTGGACAGACCAATCATCCCCAGCATTTT. Translating gives CAGSVGQTNHPQHF.

The sample holds a few counts of this clonotype. The V call is TRBV10-3, the J call TRBJ2-7, with a possible D match to TRBD2 (7 bases). Germline V gives CDR1 ENHRY, CDR2 SYGVKD. V shed 8 bases and J shed 3 bases, with 17 bases lying between them. This CDR3 has 14 amino acids. CDR3 sequence: CAISYKGGNYEQYF. Here the CDR3 DNA reads TGTGCCATCTCCTATAAGGGGGGGAACTACGAGCAGTACTTC.

The genes are TRBV7-2 and TRBJ2-5, with 8 positions matching TRBD1. With V trimmed by 3 bases and J by 0 bases, 9 bases remained unmatched. Germline loops: CDR1 SGHTA, CDR2 FQGNSA. This CDR3 spans 17 amino acids. The CDR3 nucleotides are TGTGCCAGCAGCTTCGCAGGGGGCGGGAATTACCAAGAGACCCAGTACTTC. Its protein is CASSFAGGGNYQETQYF. The full variable domain, its missing parts supplied by reference TRBV7-2 and TRBJ2-5, is GAGVSQSPSNKVTEKGKDVELRCDPISGHTALYWYRQSLGQGLEFLIYFQGNSAPDKSGLPSDRFSAERTGGSVSTLTIQRTQQEDSAVYLCASSFAGGGNYQETQYFGPGTRLLVL.

CDR3 in amino acids: CASSSDRGRGANVLTF. The CDR3 coding sequence is TGTGCCAGCAGTTCTGACAGGGGGCGCGGGGCCAACGTCCTGACTTTC. The gene calls are TRBV28 and TRBJ2-6; 10 positions agree with TRBD1. J was trimmed by 4 bases and V by 4 bases; bases with no gene match: 4. The CDR3 has 16 residues. Per germline, CDR1 MDHEN and CDR2 SYDVKM.

The CDR3 DNA is TGCGCCAGCAGCTTGTCCGCAGGGGCCTATGCCTACGAGCAGTACTTC. It specifies CASSLSAGAYAYEQYF. The chain uses TRBV5-1 and TRBJ2-7; the D gene is possibly TRBD1 (6 bases). The germline CDR1 and CDR2 sequences are SGHRS and YFSETQ. V shed 1 base and J shed 2 bases, with 16 bases lying between them. The CDR3 is 16 residues long.

The V call is TRBV5-1, the J call TRBJ2-7; the D gene is possibly TRBD1 (6 bases). The CDR3 has 15 residues. The V gene lost 4 bases and the J gene lost 1 base, with 15 bases spanning the gap. Germline assignment: CDR1 SGHRS and CDR2 YFSETQ. Here the CDR3 DNA reads TGCGCCAGCAGCCCCCAGGGACACCTATCCTACGAGCAGTACTTC. This codes for CASSPQGHLSYEQYF.

This clonotype was seen more than once but under ten times. CDR3 protein: CASSPSLNQPQHF. Here the CDR3 DNA reads TGTGCCAGCAGTCCTAGTCTCAATCAGCCCCAGCATTTT. The chain recombines TRBV6-5 with TRBJ1-5; no clear D gene. Germline CDR1 and CDR2: MNHEY and SVGAGI. CDR3 length: 13 amino acids. V was pared by 5 bases and J by 3 bases, with 8 bases between.

The rearrangement links TRBV25-1 to TRBJ1-4; D is unresolved. Germline V lookup: CDR1 MGHDK, CDR2 SYGVNS. The CDR3 runs 16 residues. Trimming removed 2 bases at V and 7 bases at J, with 17 bases between. CDR3 residues: CASSERFSGKGEKLFF. For the CDR3, the DNA is TGTGCCAGCAGTGAAAGGTTTTCCGGGAAAGGTGAAAAACTGTTTTTT.

This clonotype turned up a few times. This chain joins TRBV15 and TRBJ2-3; D remains unclear. This CDR3 region has 14 residues. V gave up 3 bases and J gave up 6 bases, with 13 bases separating them. Germline V gene data show CDR1 as LNHNV and CDR2 as YYDKDF (reference sequence). CDR3 nucleotides: TGTGCCACCAGCAGGGAGCCAGGAGTGGATACGCAGTATTTT. Protein sequence: CATSREPGVDTQYF.

The genes are TRBV7-6 and TRBJ2-1, with D perhaps matching TRBD2 (5 bases). Looked up from germline, CDR1 is SGHVS and CDR2 is FNYEAQ. V lost 1 base, J lost 5 bases, and 9 bases lay in between. The CDR3 is made up of 14 amino acids. The CDR3 protein is CASSLEPGNNEQFF. CDR3 DNA: TGTGCCAGCAGCTTAGAGCCGGGGAACAATGAGCAGTTCTTC.